This TCR beta chain was obtained from a study of blood T cell repertoires in COVID-19. Repertoires were generated with immunoSEQ multiplex PCR, while TCRdb's copy carries only in-frame clones and drops some. The table lists approximately 190,000 clones, under 90% of them singletons. CDR1 is LGHDT, CDR2 YNNKEL, per germline (reference sequence). The CDR3 runs to 13 residues. V was clipped by 2 bases and J by 7 bases, with 8 bases between them. The J gene is TRBJ2-2, the V gene TRBV3-1 (or the pseudogene TRBV3-2), with D possibly TRBD1 on 5 matching bases. The clonotype was recovered from a man aged 60-69 years with acute or convalescent COVID-19. Material for sequencing was peripheral blood. The CDR3 reads CASSQYDSGELFF. DNA of the CDR3: TGTGCCAGCAGCCAATACGACAGCGGGGAGCTGTTTTTT.